Each of the 24 T cell receptor beta chains below was sequenced from the same sample in a study of regulatory T cells in long-lasting Graves disease. The authors built TCR beta libraries using iRepertoire HTBI primers and Arm-PCR of CDR3 regions. MiXCR, applied by TCRdb to the multiplex PCR reads, yields one record per CDR3 protein. The sample includes around 460,000 distinct CDR3 sequences, roughly 22% of them seen just once. Time point described: persistent/refractory GD, antithyroid drugs over 5 years with positive TRAb. PBMC-derived RNA was used for the TCR library. Here the sequenced sample was peripheral blood mononuclear cells (PBMCs), taken when the disease was refractory, from a patient treated with antithyroid drugs. Every receptor here comes from a female donor with Graves disease.

This clonotype has more than one count but fewer than ten. The V and J genes are TRBV2 and TRBJ1-1, with D possibly being TRBD1 (5 bases). Germline V gives CDR1 SNHLY, CDR2 FYNNEI. With 0 bases removed from V and 6 bases from J, the gap between germline ends came to 17 bases. CDR3 length: 16 amino acids. CDR3 coding DNA: TGTGCCAGCAGTGAAGCTGGAGGGGCCAGTTTCGCTGAAGCTTTCTTT. Its translation is CASSEAGGASFAEAFF.

The chain carries TRBV30 and TRBJ1-5, with D possibly matching TRBD1 (6 bases). The V end lost 4 bases, the J end lost 6 bases, and 16 bases lay between the germline ends. The CDR3 has 14 amino acids. Germline assignment: CDR1 GTSNPN and CDR2 SVGIG (reference sequence). CDR3 DNA sequence: TGTGCCTGGAAGGGGAGGGGGTACCGTCAGCCCCAGCATTTT. Translating gives CAWKGRGYRQPQHF.

This clonotype occurred many times. The chain carries TRBV28 and TRBJ2-7; TRBD2 matches at 8 bases. From germline, CDR1 is MDHEN and CDR2 SYDVKM. The CDR3 has 16 residues. The J segment lost 0 bases and the V segment lost 4 bases, leaving 8 bases of the junction unmatched. CDR3 nucleotide sequence: TGTGCCAGCAGTTCCCCCGCGCGGGGGGACTCCTACGAGCAGTACTTC. This sequence encodes CASSSPARGDSYEQYF.

The chain is built from TRBV6-5 and TRBJ1-5; TRBD1 is a possible D gene (5 bases). This CDR3 has 14 residues. The V and J ends lost 2 bases and 7 bases respectively, with 12 bases between them. The germline V gene encodes CDR1 MNHEY and CDR2 SVGAGI. CDR3 nucleotides: TGTGCCAGCAGTTACGGGCAGGGATGGCAGCCCCAGCATTTT. As protein: CASSYGQGWQPQHF.

On this clonotype: This is likely an artifact of a read error, given a far larger clone one base away. The rearrangement uses TRBV6-1 and TRBJ2-1, with D perhaps matching TRBD2 (7 bases). The J call is uncertain, as TRBJ2-5 better fits the DNA end. Germline lookup yields CDR1 MNHNS and CDR2 SASEGT. There are 14 residues in the CDR3. Written as DNA, the CDR3 is TGTGCCAGCAGTGAAGCGGGGGGGGCGCAGATCCAGTACTTC. Its protein product is CASSEAGGAQIQYF.

This chain connects TRBV30 to TRBJ2-1; D remains unclear. CDR3 length: 12 residues. The V end was cut by 1 base, the J end by 4 bases, with 5 bases between. Looked up from germline, CDR1 is GTSNPN and CDR2 is SVGIG (reference sequence). In DNA, the CDR3 is TGTGCCTGGAGTGAGGTTTACAATGAGCAGTTCTTC. Its translation: CAWSEVYNEQFF.

This clonotype was found many times. The chain uses TRBV20-1 and TRBJ2-7; unclear D gene. From germline, CDR1 is DFQATT and CDR2 SNEGSKA (reference sequence). The length of the CDR3 is 11 residues. Deletions cut 2 bases from V and 1 base from J, with 3 bases between. The CDR3 nucleotides are TGCAGTGCTAGACAGTCCTACGAGCAGTACTTC. Translation: CSARQSYEQYF.

The chain has TRBV19 and TRBJ1-5, with D possibly being TRBD1 (6 bases). With 7 bases removed from V and 0 bases from J, the gap between germline ends came to 19 bases. Germline assignment: CDR1 LNHDA and CDR2 SQIVND (reference sequence). The CDR3 contains 17 residues. This CDR3 reads CASTKGGGPYSNQPQHF. The CDR3 bases are TGTGCCAGTACCAAGGGGGGGGGGCCTTATAGCAATCAGCCCCAGCATTTT.

This clonotype has ten or more counts. This chain connects TRBV12-5 to TRBJ1-1; D call uncertain. Trimming took 7 bases from V and 0 from J, leaving 21 bases between them. CDR3 length: 17 residues. Germline loops: CDR1 LGHNT, CDR2 FRNRAP. This CDR3 reads CASVPKGRGRVNTEAFF. DNA for the CDR3: TGTGCTAGTGTCCCTAAAGGGAGAGGGCGGGTGAACACTGAAGCTTTCTTT.

The V call is TRBV30, the J call TRBJ1-1, with 7 bases lining up with TRBD1. Per germline, CDR1 GTSNPN and CDR2 SVGIG (reference sequence). The junction had 20 bases not matched to a gene; V was cut back by 0 bases and J by 4 bases. The CDR3 is made up of 19 amino acids. This CDR3 is CAWSVGTLREGARGTEAFF. The CDR3 nucleotides are TGTGCCTGGAGTGTAGGGACGCTAAGAGAGGGGGCGCGCGGCACTGAAGCTTTCTTT.

With regard to this clonotype: One junction end disagrees with the germline gene, perhaps due to a read error. V is TRBV2 and J is TRBJ2-3; TRBD2 agrees at 7 bases. Germline CDR1 reads SNHLY; CDR2 reads FYNNEI. The CDR3 contains 19 residues. This chain's CDR3 is CAISDRAVLRERRPDTQYF. Here the CDR3 DNA reads TGTGCCATCAGTGATCGGGCGGTACTGCGGGAGAGGAGACCAGATACGCAGTATTTT.

The chain is built from TRBV30 and TRBJ1-5, with D possibly matching TRBD1 (5 bases). CDR3 length: 15 amino acids. Germline V gene lookup returns CDR1 GTSNPN and CDR2 SVGIG (reference sequence). The V gene lost 3 bases and the J gene lost 0 bases, with 12 bases spanning the gap. The CDR3 protein is CAWRFGGLSNQPQHF. CDR3 nucleotides: TGTGCCTGGAGGTTTGGGGGTCTTAGCAATCAGCCCCAGCATTTT.

The chain recombines TRBV19 with TRBJ2-1; no clear D gene. CDR1 LNHDA and CDR2 SQIVND come from the germline V gene (reference sequence). Trimming shortened V by 7 bases and J by 0 bases, and 7 bases separated the two germline ends. The CDR3 runs to 13 residues. Here the CDR3 reads CASTSSSYNEQFF. As DNA, the CDR3 is TGTGCCAGTACCTCCTCCTCCTACAATGAGCAGTTCTTC. Supplemented by reference TRBV19 and TRBJ2-1, the full variable domain reads DGGITQSPKYLFRKEGQNVTLSCEQNLNHDAMYWYRQDPGQGLRLIYYSQIVNDFQKGDIAEGYSVSREKKESFPLTVTSAQKNPTAFYLCASTSSSYNEQFFGPGTRLTVL.

On this clonotype: The germline gene is not matched at one end of the junction; a read error may be the cause. The chain has TRBV19 and TRBJ2-4, with D unresolved. CDR3 length equals 19 residues. Germline V gene data show CDR1 as LNHDA and CDR2 as SQIVND (reference sequence). CDR3 in amino acids: CASSMMALSLTVAKSIQYF. The CDR3 coding sequence is TGTGCCAGTAGTATGATGGCTTTGTCTCTGACGGTTGCCAAAAGCATTCAGTACTTC.

The V gene is TRBV19, the J gene TRBJ2-2, with a tentative D call TRBD1 (6 bases). The CDR3 has 18 residues. CDR1 is LNHDA, CDR2 SQIVND, per germline (reference sequence). Trimming pared 2 bases from V and 5 bases from J, leaving 21 bases between. CDR3 sequence (DNA): TGTGCCAGTAGTATAATTCCTCTCTGGACAGATAAAACCGGGGAGCTGTTTTTT. Encoded protein: CASSIIPLWTDKTGELFF.

The chain employs TRBV19 and TRBJ2-7; possible D gene TRBD2, 5 bases. CDR1 and CDR2 from the germline V gene are LNHDA and SQIVND (reference sequence). V was clipped by 5 bases and J by 4 bases, with 21 bases between them. CDR3 length: 16 amino acids. DNA of the CDR3: TGTGCCAGTAGTCTTCGACCGGGGTCCGGAACGTACGAGCAGTACTTC. This translates into CASSLRPGSGTYEQYF.

This chain connects TRBV10-3 to TRBJ2-7, with D possibly called TRBD1 or TRBD2 (6 bases each). The CDR3 is made up of 15 amino acids. Trimming stripped 5 bases from V and 1 base from J, with 15 bases between. The germline V gene has CDR1 ENHRY and CDR2 SYGVKD. CDR3 coding DNA: TGTGCCATCAGTACAGGGTTGGGGGGTTCCTACGAGCAGTACTTC. Amino acids: CAISTGLGGSYEQYF.

The table lists this clonotype with a few counts. CDR3 sequence: CSARPGLAGELFF. CDR3 DNA sequence: TGCAGTGCTAGGCCAGGGTTGGCCGGGGAGCTGTTTTTT. The gene calls are TRBV20-1 and TRBJ2-2, with a weak D call TRBD1 (5 bases). Germline V gives CDR1 DFQATT, CDR2 SNEGSKA (reference sequence). Trimming took 3 bases from V and 6 from J, leaving 11 bases between them. The CDR3 is made up of 13 amino acids.

Remarks on this clonotype: This may arise from a read error, as a much more abundant clone is one base away. This chain uses TRBV11-1 with TRBJ2-5, with unresolved D. This CDR3 comprises 14 residues. The germline gives CDR1 SGHAT, CDR2 FQDESV (reference sequence). The ends were cut back, 5 bases at V and 2 bases at J, with 12 bases in the middle. CDR3 nucleotide sequence: TGTGCCAGCAGCCCCGAGACCGTGCAAGAGACCCAGTACTTC. It encodes CASSPETVQETQYF.

About this clonotype itself: A much larger clone differs by one base, so this may be a read error. The CDR3 loop reads CSAIRQPNYGCTF. CDR3 DNA: TGCAGTGCTATTCGGCAGCCGAACTATGGCTGCACCTTC. The V and J genes are TRBV20-1 and TRBJ1-2; D is unresolved. CDR3 length: 13 amino acids. CDR1 and CDR2 (germline): DFQATT, SNEGSKA (reference sequence).

This clonotype has at least ten counts. The J gene is TRBJ1-5, the V gene TRBV28; the match to TRBD1 covers 10 bases. This CDR3 contains 16 residues. With 4 bases clipped from V and 3 bases from J, the junction kept 6 bases outside the gene matches. The germline gives CDR1 MDHEN, CDR2 SYDVKM. Here the CDR3 reads CASSSPGTGDNQPQHF. Written as DNA, the CDR3 is TGTGCCAGCAGTTCACCCGGGACAGGGGACAATCAGCCCCAGCATTTT. Complete variable domain (other parts from reference TRBV28 and TRBJ1-5): DVKVTQSSRYLVKRTGEKVFLECVQDMDHENMFWYRQDPGLGLRLIYFSYDVKMKEKGDIPEGYSVSREKKERFSLILESASTNQTSMYLCASSSPGTGDNQPQHFGDGTRLSIL.

This clonotype has at least ten counts. V usage is TRBV28 and J usage is TRBJ1-2, with 8 nucleotides matching TRBD1. This CDR3 spans 14 amino acids. The V segment lost 4 bases and the J segment 4 bases; nucleotides outside the gene matches: 5. CDR1 is MDHEN and CDR2 is SYDVKM in the germline V gene. In DNA, the CDR3 is TGTGCCAGCAGTTCGCTCAGGGGGCCCTATGGCTACACCTTC. It codes for CASSSLRGPYGYTF.

As regards this clonotype: A much larger clone lies a single base off, so this may be a read error. CDR3 nucleotide sequence: TGTGCCAGCAAGCCGGGACAGGGGGTGGGGGAGACCCAGCACTTC. Its protein product is CASKPGQGVGETQHF. V gene TRBV6-1 combines with J gene TRBJ2-5; 11 bases align to TRBD1. Germline V gene data show CDR1 as MNHNS and CDR2 as SASEGT. This CDR3 contains 15 residues.

The chain carries TRBV6-1 and TRBJ1-1, with 8 bases identical to TRBD1. CDR1 is MNHNS, CDR2 SASEGT, per germline. The CDR3 is made up of 18 amino acids. Trimming cost V 6 bases and J 1 base; bases outside gene matches: 16. The CDR3 loop is CASSPYPGGGKPNTEAFF. For the CDR3, the DNA is TGTGCCAGCAGCCCTTACCCAGGGGGCGGGAAACCGAACACTGAAGCTTTCTTT.